The source of this TCR beta chain is a study of cytomegalovirus exposure and HLA in healthy donors. Findings and limits, study-wide: The study found most TCR sequences rare, yet found some public TCRs in many donors. Immune exposure data for these donors was limited to CMV serostatus.

This PCR relied on a set of 60 Vbeta primers and 13 Jbeta primers. The method was immunoSEQ multiplex PCR; TCRdb's version includes in-frame clones alone and lacks a portion of them. Of under 150,000 clones in the sample, 65% to 85% are singletons; the top ten hold approximately 1.5%. To note about this clone: Its antigen is still unknown.

When sampled, the donors appeared nominally healthy, though they likely had unrecorded immune exposures. V lost 5 bases, J lost 2 bases, and 6 bases lay in between. CDR1 and CDR2 (germline): DFQATT, SNEGSKA (reference sequence). The CDR3 has 11 residues. J is TRBJ1-2 and V is TRBV20-1; D gene ambiguous. This TCR derives from a woman between 18 and 29 years old in good health and CMV-seronegative. The sample consisted of PBMCs. The CDR3 DNA reads TGCAGTGCTCCCGAGAACTATGGCTACACCTTC. It codes for CSAPENYGYTF.